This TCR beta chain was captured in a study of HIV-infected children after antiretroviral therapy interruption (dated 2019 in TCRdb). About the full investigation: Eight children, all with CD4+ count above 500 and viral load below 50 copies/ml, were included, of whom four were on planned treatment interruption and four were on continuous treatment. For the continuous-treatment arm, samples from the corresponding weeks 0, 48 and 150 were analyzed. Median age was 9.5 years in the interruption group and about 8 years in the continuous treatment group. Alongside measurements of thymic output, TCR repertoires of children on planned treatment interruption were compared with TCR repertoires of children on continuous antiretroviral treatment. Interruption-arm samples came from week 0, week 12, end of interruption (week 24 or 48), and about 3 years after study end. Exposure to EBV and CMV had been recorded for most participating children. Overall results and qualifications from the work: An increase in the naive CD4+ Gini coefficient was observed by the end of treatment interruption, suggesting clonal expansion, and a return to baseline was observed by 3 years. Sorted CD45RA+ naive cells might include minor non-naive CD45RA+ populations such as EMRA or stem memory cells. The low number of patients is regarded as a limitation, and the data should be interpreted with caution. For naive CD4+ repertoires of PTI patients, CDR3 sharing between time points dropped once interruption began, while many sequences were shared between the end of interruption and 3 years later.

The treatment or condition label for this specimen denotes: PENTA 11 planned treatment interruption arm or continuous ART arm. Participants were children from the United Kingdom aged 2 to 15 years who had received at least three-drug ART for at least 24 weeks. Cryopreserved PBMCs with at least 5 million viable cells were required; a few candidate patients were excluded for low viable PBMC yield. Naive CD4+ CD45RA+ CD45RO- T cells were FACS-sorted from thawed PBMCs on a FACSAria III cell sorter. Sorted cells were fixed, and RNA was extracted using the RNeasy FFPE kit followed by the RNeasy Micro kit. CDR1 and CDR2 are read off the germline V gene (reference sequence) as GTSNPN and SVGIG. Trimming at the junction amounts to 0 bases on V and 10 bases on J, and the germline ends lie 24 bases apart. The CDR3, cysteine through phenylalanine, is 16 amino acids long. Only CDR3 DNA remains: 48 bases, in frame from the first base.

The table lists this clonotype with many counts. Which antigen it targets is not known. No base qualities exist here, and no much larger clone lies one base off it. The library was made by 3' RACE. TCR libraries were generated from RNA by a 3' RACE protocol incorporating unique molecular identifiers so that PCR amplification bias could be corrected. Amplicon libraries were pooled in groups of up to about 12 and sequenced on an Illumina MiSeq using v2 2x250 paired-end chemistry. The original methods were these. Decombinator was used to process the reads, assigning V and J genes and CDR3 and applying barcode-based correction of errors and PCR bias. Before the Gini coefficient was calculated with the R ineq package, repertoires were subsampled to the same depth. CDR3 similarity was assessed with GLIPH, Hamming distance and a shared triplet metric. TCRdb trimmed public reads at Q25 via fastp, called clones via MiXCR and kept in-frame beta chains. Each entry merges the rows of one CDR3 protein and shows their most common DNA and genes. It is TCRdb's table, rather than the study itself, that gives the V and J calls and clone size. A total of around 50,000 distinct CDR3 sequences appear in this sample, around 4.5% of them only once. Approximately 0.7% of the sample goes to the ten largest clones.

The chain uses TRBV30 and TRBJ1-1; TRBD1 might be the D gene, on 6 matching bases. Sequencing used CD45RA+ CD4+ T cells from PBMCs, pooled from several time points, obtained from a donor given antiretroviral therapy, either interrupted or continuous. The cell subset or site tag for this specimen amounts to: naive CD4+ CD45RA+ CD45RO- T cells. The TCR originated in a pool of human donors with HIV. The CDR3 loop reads CAWSVHGGRATKGAFF. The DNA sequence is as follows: TGTGCCTGGAGTGTACACGGGGGCAGGGCCACAAAGGGAGCTTTCTTT. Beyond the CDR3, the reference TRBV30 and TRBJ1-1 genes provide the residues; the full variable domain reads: SQTIHQWPATLVQPVGSPLSLECTVEGTSNPNLYWYRQAAGRGLQLLFYSVGIGQISSEVPQNLSASRPQDRQFILSSKKLLLSDSGFYLCAWSVHGGRATKGAFFGQGTRLTVV.